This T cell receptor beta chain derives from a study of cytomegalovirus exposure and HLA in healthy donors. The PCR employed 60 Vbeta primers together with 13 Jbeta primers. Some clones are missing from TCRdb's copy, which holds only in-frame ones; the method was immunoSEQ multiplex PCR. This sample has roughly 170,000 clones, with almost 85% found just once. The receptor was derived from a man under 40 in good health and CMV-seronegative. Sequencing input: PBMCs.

CDR3 DNA: TGTGCCAGCAGCTTGCTCACATACACTGAAGCTTTCTTT. Amino acids: CASSLLTYTEAFF. The V and J genes are TRBV7-2 and TRBJ1-1; D is undetermined. V was clipped by 3 bases and J by 3 bases, with 8 bases between them. The CDR3 loop spans 13 amino acids. Germline assignment: CDR1 SGHTA and CDR2 FQGNSA.